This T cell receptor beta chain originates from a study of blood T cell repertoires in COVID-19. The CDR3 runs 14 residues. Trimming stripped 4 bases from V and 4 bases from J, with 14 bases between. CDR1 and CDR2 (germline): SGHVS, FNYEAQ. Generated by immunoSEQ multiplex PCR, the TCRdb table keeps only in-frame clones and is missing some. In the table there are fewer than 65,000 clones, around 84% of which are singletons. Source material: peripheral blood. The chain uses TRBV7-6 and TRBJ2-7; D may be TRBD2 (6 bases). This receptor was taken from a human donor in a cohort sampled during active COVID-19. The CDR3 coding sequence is TGTGCCAGCAGCTCTGGGACTGACGGGTACGAGCAGTACTTC. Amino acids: CASSSGTDGYEQYF.